Described below is a single TCR beta chain sequence and its context. Its specificity is unknown. The repertoire was sequenced with immunoSEQ multiplex PCR; TCRdb's copy has only in-frame clones and lacks some. In the table there are about 49,000 clones, about 83% of which are singletons. This record comes from a study of radiation and T cells in renal cell carcinoma. Whole-study results and caveats: From baseline, blood top tumor clonotypes peaked at 2 weeks post-radiation.

The CDR3 loop spans 15 amino acids. Germline V lookup: CDR1 SGHDT, CDR2 YYEEEE. Trimming cost V 5 bases and J 4 bases, with 15 bases left between them. Time point reported: baseline pretreatment blood. The treatment was: 15 Gy SBRT to primary tumor, nephrectomy 4 weeks later. The sample here was blood, taken from a patient whose treatment included radiotherapy and nephrectomy. The clonotype was recovered from a woman in her seventies with renal cell carcinoma. The V gene is TRBV5-6, the J gene TRBJ2-2, with D perhaps TRBD1 (5 bases). DNA for the CDR3: TGTGCCAGCAGGGGGCTGGGCGGTGGCACCGGGGAGCTGTTTTTT. Translation gives CASRGLGGGTGELFF.